This entry describes one T cell receptor (beta chain). No antigen is known for it. The CDR3 has 13 amino acids. From germline, CDR1 is SNHLY and CDR2 FYNNEI. V dropped 6 bases and J dropped 3 bases, with 8 bases sitting between them. These data are taken from a study of early T cells in non-severe SARS-CoV-2 infection. Study-wide background: From unsorted whole blood, bulk RNA was sequenced, and the chains remained unpaired. Notes on the study in general: Anti-spike CD8 specificities were favored by VDJdb matching, whose results missed private and CD4 specificities.

Each single cDNA molecule received a unique molecular identifier. TCRdb used MiXCR to reprocess the 5' RACE reads, holding one entry per CDR3 protein. The sample has approximately 71,000 distinct CDR3 sequences, under 15% seen once. Sample: whole blood, taken at baseline. The chain carries TRBV2 and TRBJ1-4; D gene uncertain. The sequence came from an adult who was a healthcare worker with PCR-confirmed SARS-CoV-2 infection or an uninfected control (not recorded which). The chain's CDR3 is CASRNSPNEKLFF. The DNA for the CDR3 is TGTGCCAGCAGGAACAGCCCTAATGAAAAACTGTTTTTT.